The present entry profiles one TCR beta chain with its context. Authors' methods: By means of reference gene primer amplification, nucleated cell counts were estimated. Sequenced by immunoSEQ multiplex PCR; TCRdb stores in-frame clones only, minus some. From that table come the V and J calls and clone size; the DNA was used to work out D and trimming. This table has over 85,000 clones, roughly 90% appearing once. This entry belongs to a study of blood T cell repertoires in COVID-19. Study summary: The United States, Italy and Spain supplied acute and convalescent COVID-19 samples. The cDNA or gDNA used as material had been derived from T cells, B-cell-depleted T cells, or PBMCs.

The CDR3 length is 13 residues. Germline V lookup: CDR1 SGHTA, CDR2 FQGNSA. V was trimmed by 1 base and J by 6 bases, leaving 7 bases between them. This receptor was obtained from a man in his 60s with acute or convalescent COVID-19. The sequencing sample was made of peripheral blood. This chain joins TRBV7-2 and TRBJ2-1; D gene unclear. The CDR3 is CASSLVFSNEQFF. As DNA, the CDR3 is TGTGCCAGCAGCTTAGTCTTTAGCAATGAGCAGTTCTTC.